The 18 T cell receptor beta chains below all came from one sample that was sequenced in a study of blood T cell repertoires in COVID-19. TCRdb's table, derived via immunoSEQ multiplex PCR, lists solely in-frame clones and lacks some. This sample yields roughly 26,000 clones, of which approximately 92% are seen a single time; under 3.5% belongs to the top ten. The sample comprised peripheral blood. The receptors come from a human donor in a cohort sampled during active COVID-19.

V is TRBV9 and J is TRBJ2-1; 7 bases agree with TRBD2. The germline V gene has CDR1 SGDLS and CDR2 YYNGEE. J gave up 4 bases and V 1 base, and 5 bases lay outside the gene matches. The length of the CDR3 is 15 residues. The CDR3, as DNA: TGTGCCAGCAGCGTAATGGCTAGCGGTTACAATGAGCAGTTCTTC. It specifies CASSVMASGYNEQFF. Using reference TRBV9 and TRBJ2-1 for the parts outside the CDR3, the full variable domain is DSGVTQTPKHLITATGQRVTLRCSPRSGDLSVYWYQQSLDQGLQFLIQYYNGEERAKGNILERFSAQQFPDLHSELNLSSLELGDSALYFCASSVMASGYNEQFFGPGTRLTVL.

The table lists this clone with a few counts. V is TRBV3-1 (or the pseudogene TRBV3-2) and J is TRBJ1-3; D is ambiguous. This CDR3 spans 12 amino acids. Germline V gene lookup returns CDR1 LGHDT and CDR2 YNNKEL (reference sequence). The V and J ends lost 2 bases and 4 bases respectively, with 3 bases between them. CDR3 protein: CASSQLGNTIYF. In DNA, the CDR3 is TGTGCCAGCAGCCAACTGGGAAACACCATATATTTT.

The CDR3 sequence is CARSLAGEAYGYTF. The CDR3 DNA reads as TGTGCCAGAAGCTTGGCGGGAGAGGCCTATGGCTACACCTTC. The rearrangement uses TRBV5-3 and TRBJ1-2; D gene ambiguous. TRBV5-3 qualifies as an ORF whose function is uncertain. V was trimmed by 0 bases and J by 4 bases, leaving 10 bases between them. This CDR3 is 14 amino acids long.

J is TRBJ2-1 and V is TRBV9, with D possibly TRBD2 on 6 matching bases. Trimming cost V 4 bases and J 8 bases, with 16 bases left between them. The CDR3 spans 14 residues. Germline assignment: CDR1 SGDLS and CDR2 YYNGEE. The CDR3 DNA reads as TGTGCCAGCAGCCCGCGGGACTCGGGAGATGAGCAGTTCTTC. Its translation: CASSPRDSGDEQFF.

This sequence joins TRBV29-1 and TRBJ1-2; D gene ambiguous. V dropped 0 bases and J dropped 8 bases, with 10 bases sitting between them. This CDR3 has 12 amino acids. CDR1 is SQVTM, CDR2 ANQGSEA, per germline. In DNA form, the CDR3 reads TGCAGCGTTGAAGATAACAGTGGGGGCTACACCTTC. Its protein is CSVEDNSGGYTF. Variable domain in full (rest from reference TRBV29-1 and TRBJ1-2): SAVISQKPSRDICQRGTSLTIQCQVDSQVTMMFWYRQQPGQSLTLIATANQGSEATYESGFVIDKFPISRPNLTFSTLTVSNMSPEDSSIYLCSVEDNSGGYTFGSGTRLTVV.

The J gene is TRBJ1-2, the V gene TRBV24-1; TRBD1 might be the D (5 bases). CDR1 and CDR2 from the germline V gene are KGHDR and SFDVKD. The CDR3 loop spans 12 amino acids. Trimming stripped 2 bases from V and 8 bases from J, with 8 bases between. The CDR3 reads CATSDSGRGYTF. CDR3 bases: TGTGCCACCAGTGATTCAGGGCGAGGCTACACCTTC.

The CDR3 protein is CASSPSGGYQETQYF. CDR3 in DNA: TGTGCCAGCAGCCCCAGCGGGGGGTACCAAGAGACCCAGTACTTC. The chain couples TRBV5-4 to TRBJ2-5; 9 positions agree with TRBD2. The CDR3 extends over 15 amino acids. CDR1 and CDR2 from the germline V gene are SGHNT and YYREEE (reference sequence). The trim removed 4 bases at V and 0 bases at J, leaving 4 bases unmatched.

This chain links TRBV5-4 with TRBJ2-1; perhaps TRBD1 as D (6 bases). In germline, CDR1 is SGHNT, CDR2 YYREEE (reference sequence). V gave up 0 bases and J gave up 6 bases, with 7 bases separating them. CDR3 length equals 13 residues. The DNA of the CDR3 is TGTGCCAGCAGCTTGGAAGGGGGCAATGAGCAGTTCTTC. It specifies CASSLEGGNEQFF.

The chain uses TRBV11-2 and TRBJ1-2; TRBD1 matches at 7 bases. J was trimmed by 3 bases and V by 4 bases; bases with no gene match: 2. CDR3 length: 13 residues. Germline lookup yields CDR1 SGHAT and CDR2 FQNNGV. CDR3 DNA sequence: TGTGCCAGCAGCTCCGACAGGGACTATGGCTACACCTTC. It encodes CASSSDRDYGYTF.

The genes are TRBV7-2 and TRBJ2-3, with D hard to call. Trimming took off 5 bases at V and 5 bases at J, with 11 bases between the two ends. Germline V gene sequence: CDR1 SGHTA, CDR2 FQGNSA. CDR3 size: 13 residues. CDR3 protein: CASSPELGDTQYF. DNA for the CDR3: TGTGCCAGCAGCCCGGAGTTGGGAGATACGCAGTATTTT.

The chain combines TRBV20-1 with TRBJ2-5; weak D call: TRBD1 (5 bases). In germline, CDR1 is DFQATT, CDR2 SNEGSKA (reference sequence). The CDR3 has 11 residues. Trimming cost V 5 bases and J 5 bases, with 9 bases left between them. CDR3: CSAVGVETQYF. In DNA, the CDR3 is TGCAGTGCTGTAGGGGTGGAGACCCAGTACTTC.

The CDR3 protein is CASSLDGRSLNHNEKLFF. Here the CDR3 DNA reads TGTGCCAGCAGCCTCGACGGCAGGTCCCTAAACCATAATGAAAAACTGTTTTTT. V usage is TRBV12-1 and J usage is TRBJ1-4; the D call TRBD1 from the table was never checked on the DNA. TRBV12-1 is tagged as a pseudogene. CDR3 size: 18 residues.

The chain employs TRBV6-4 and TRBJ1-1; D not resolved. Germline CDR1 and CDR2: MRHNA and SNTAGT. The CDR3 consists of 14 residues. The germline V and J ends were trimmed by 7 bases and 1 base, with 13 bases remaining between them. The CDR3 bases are TGTGCCAGCACCCCTGGGCTTCCGAACACTGAAGCTTTCTTT. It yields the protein CASTPGLPNTEAFF.

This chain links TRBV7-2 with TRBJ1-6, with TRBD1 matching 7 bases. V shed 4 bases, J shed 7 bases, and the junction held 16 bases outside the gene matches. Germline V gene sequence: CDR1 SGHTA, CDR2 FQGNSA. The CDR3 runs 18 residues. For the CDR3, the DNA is TGTGCCAGCAGCTCGCCCCCGCACCGACAGGGCAGGAATTCACCCCTCCACTTT. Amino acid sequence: CASSSPPHRQGRNSPLHF.

The CDR3 loop reads CASRGTGGNEKLFF. Here the CDR3 DNA reads TGTGCCAGCAGGGGGACAGGGGGGAATGAAAAACTGTTTTTT. The chain uses TRBV2 and TRBJ1-4, with 11 bases matching TRBD1. The CDR3 totals 14 residues. CDR1 and CDR2 (germline): SNHLY, FYNNEI. Trimming at V came to 6 bases and at J to 5 bases, leaving 2 bases not matched to a gene.

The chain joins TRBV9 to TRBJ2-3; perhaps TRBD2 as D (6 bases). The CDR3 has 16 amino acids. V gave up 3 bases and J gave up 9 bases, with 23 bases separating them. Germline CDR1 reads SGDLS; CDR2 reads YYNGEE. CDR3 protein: CASSAGASALGGTQYF. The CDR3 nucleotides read TGTGCCAGCAGCGCCGGCGCTAGCGCTCTGGGTGGGACGCAGTATTTT.

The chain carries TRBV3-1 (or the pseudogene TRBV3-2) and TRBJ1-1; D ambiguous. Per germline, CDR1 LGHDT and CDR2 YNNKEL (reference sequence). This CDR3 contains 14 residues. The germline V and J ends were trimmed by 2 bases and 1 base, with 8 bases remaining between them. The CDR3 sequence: CASSQREKNTEAFF. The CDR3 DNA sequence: TGTGCCAGCAGCCAAAGGGAGAAGAACACTGAAGCTTTCTTT.

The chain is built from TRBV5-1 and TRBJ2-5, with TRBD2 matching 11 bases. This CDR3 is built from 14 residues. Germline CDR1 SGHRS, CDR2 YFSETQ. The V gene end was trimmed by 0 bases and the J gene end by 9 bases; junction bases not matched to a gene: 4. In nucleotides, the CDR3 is TGCGCCAGCAGCTTGGAAGCTAGCGGGGGGTCCCAGTACTTC. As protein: CASSLEASGGSQYF.